Listed below are T cell receptor beta chains from one sample, sequenced in a study of shared clonotypes between healthy human individuals. Assay: immunoSEQ multiplex PCR; the TCRdb copy retains only in-frame clones and omits some. The top ten clones hold roughly 0.39% of a sample with 2 million to 3 million clones, approximately 93% of them seen once. Sequencing was done on a sample of naive CD4+ T cells from PBMCs. The source is a man aged 18 to 30 in good health. Some clones in this sample may be carry-over from other donors' samples. Each CDR3 is given with its conserved first and last residue. The D gene is left open where the match is weak. Clone size is stated in some rows and not others, as once, few, many or a class when expanded.

j_gene,d_gene,abundance,v_gene,CDR3nt,CDR3aa
TRBJ2-7,NA,NA,TRBV6-1,TGTGCCAGCAGTGAAAGGGGACCGTACGAGCAGTACTTC,CASSERGPYEQYF
TRBJ2-7,TRBD2,NA,TRBV5-1,TGCGCCAGCAGCGTCAGCGGGGACTCCTACGAGCAGTACTTC,CASSVSGDSYEQYF
TRBJ1-1,NA,NA,TRBV5-1,TGCGCCAGCAGCCCAGGGACGGCGAGTACTGAAGCTTTCTTT,CASSPGTASTEAFF
TRBJ2-2,NA,NA,TRBV6-1,TGTGCCAGCAGTGAAAGTCCCGGGGCCGGGGAGCTGTTTTTT,CASSESPGAGELFF
TRBJ2-3,NA,NA,TRBV29-1,TGCAGCGGAACATACTTCTCAAGCACAGATACGCAGTATTTT,CSGTYFSSTDTQYF
TRBJ2-7,NA,NA,TRBV6-1,TGTGCCAGCAGTGCGAGCGGAAGCTCCTACGAGCAGTACTTC,CASSASGSSYEQYF
TRBJ2-1,NA,NA,TRBV25-1,TGTGCCAGCAGTGAATATGTAGGCGGGAACTTCGATGAGCAGTTCTTC,CASSEYVGGNFDEQFF
TRBJ2-3,NA,once,TRBV4-2,TGTGCCAGCAGCCAAGATAGGCGTAGGGGGAGGGGGGTCACAGATACGCAGTATTTT,CASSQDRRRGRGVTDTQYF
TRBJ1-5,NA,NA,TRBV15,TGTGCCACCAGCAGGACTATAAACACGGGCAATCAGCCCCAGCATTTT,CATSRTINTGNQPQHF
TRBJ2-3,NA,NA,TRBV5-3,TGTGCCAGTTGGGGGTCGGGTAGCACAGATACGCAGTATTTT,CASWGSGSTDTQYF
TRBJ2-7,TRBD2,NA,TRBV5-1,TGCGCCAGCCGGCTAGCGGGGGGCGGGTACGAGCAGTACTTC,CASRLAGGGYEQYF
TRBJ1-1,NA,few,TRBV6-6,TGTGCCAGCAGTTACTCCCGTTTCACTGAAGCTTTCTTT,CASSYSRFTEAFF
TRBJ2-7,NA,NA,TRBV2,TGTGCCAGCAGAAAGGACAGTTCGAGCCAGCAGTACTTC,CASRKDSSSQQYF
TRBJ2-5,NA,NA,TRBV11-2,TGTGCCAGCAGCTTACCAGGGTCAGAGACCCAGTACTTC,CASSLPGSETQYF
TRBJ2-2,NA,NA,TRBV7-9,TGTGCCAGCAGCTTAGCGTCGGGTGTTGGTACCGGGGAGCTGTTTTTT,CASSLASGVGTGELFF
TRBJ2-1,NA,NA,TRBV20-1,TGCAGTGCGCGTTACAATGAGCAGTTCTTC,CSARYNEQFF
TRBJ1-1,NA,once,TRBV7-9,TGTGCCAGCAGCTTCGGGGGGGTCACTGAAGCTTTCTTT,CASSFGGVTEAFF
TRBJ2-1,TRBD2,NA,TRBV11-2,TGTGCCAGCAGCTCCGGACTAGCCTCCTACAATGAGCAGTTCTTC,CASSSGLASYNEQFF
TRBJ1-2,NA,NA,TRBV28,TGTGCCAGCAGGACCGGGGGCAACTATGGCTACACCTTC,CASRTGGNYGYTF
TRBJ2-7,TRBD1,NA,TRBV11-1,TGTGCCAGCAGCTCGACAGGGGGAGTCTCCTACGAGCAGTACTTC,CASSSTGGVSYEQYF
TRBJ2-3,NA,NA,TRBV2,TGTGCCAGCCACCTCTGGGGAAACACAGATACGCAGTATTTT,CASHLWGNTDTQYF
TRBJ2-1,NA,NA,TRBV28,TGTGCCAGCAGTTTCGGCGGGGTACCGACTTCGGTTTACAATGAGCAGTTCTTC,CASSFGGVPTSVYNEQFF
TRBJ2-6,NA,NA,TRBV7-9,TGTGCCAGCAGCTCGAAGGGGGTTCCTGGGGCCAACGTCCTGACTTTC,CASSSKGVPGANVLTF
TRBJ1-1,NA,once,TRBV7-3,TGTGCCAGCAGCTTAATGTCCTACACTGAAGCTTTCTTT,CASSLMSYTEAFF
TRBJ1-1,NA,NA,TRBV5-8,TGTGCCAGCAGCTTTAGTGTAGCTTTCTTT,CASSFSVAFF
TRBJ1-1,NA,NA,TRBV9,TGTGCCAGCAGCGCTAGCGTGCAGATTGACACTGAAGCTTTCTTT,CASSASVQIDTEAFF
TRBJ2-5,NA,few,TRBV5-1,TGCGCCAGCAGCTTTGGGCGGCGAGAGACCCAGTACTTC,CASSFGRRETQYF
TRBJ1-2,NA,NA,TRBV9,TGTGCCAGCAGCGCGCCCCGAGGCAACACTAACTATGGCTACACCTTC,CASSAPRGNTNYGYTF
TRBJ2-3,NA,once,TRBV29-1,TGCAGCGTTGAAAGCGGCTTTAGCACAGATACGCAGTATTTT,CSVESGFSTDTQYF
TRBJ2-3,TRBD2,NA,TRBV5-1,TGCGCCAGCAGCCCCGGCACTAGCGTTAACGTAGATACGCAGTATTTT,CASSPGTSVNVDTQYF
TRBJ2-7,NA,NA,TRBV25-1,TGTGCCAGCAGTGGATACAGGGACGAGCAGTACTTC,CASSGYRDEQYF
TRBJ2-7,TRBD1,NA,TRBV5-1,TGCGCCAGCAGCGTCGGACAGGGGGCGGGAGAGCAGTACTTC,CASSVGQGAGEQYF
TRBJ2-7,NA,NA,TRBV27,TGTGCCAGCAGGGGCTCCGAGTTGAGCTCCTACGAGCAGTACTTC,CASRGSELSSYEQYF
TRBJ2-2,NA,few,TRBV7-9,TGTGCCAGCAGCTTATTGATAACCGGGGAGCTGTTTTTT,CASSLLITGELFF